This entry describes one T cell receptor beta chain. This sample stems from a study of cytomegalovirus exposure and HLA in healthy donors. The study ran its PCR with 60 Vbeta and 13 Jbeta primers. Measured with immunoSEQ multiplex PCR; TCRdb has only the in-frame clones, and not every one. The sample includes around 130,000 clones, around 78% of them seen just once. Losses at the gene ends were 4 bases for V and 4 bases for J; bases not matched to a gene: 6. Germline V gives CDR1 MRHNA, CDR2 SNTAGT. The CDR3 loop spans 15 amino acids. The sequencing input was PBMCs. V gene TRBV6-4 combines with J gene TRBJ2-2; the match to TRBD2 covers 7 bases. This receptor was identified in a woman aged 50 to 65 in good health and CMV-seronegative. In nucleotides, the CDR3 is TGTGCCAGCAGTGTGTCTAGCGGATCCACCGGGGAGCTGTTTTTT. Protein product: CASSVSSGSTGELFF.